This entry lists 5 T cell receptor beta chains sequenced from one sample in a study of cytomegalovirus exposure and HLA in healthy donors. Measured with immunoSEQ multiplex PCR; TCRdb has only the in-frame clones, and not every one. The sample records 90,000 to 130,000 clones, around 89% being singletons. Sequenced input: PBMCs. These receptors were collected from a woman aged 25 to 39 in good health and CMV-seropositive.

Many counts were recorded for this clone. This chain uses TRBV6-1 with TRBJ2-7; 7 bases match TRBD1. Per the germline V gene, CDR1 is MNHNS and CDR2 is SASEGT. Losses at the gene ends were 6 bases for V and 2 bases for J; bases not matched to a gene: 10. The CDR3 consists of 15 residues. The CDR3 spells CASSPQGTAPYEQYF. The DNA of the CDR3 is TGTGCCAGCAGCCCACAGGGGACGGCCCCCTACGAGCAGTACTTC.

The chain couples TRBV2 to TRBJ2-2; 10 positions match TRBD1. Germline CDR1 is SNHLY and CDR2 is FYNNEI. CDR3 size: 16 residues. J was trimmed by 6 bases and V by 5 bases; bases with no gene match: 9. The CDR3 region has the DNA TGTGCCAGCAGTAGTGACAGGGGGCGCTTAGCCGGGGAGCTGTTTTTT. Amino acid sequence: CASSSDRGRLAGELFF. Supplemented by reference TRBV2 and TRBJ2-2, the full variable domain reads EPEVTQTPSHQVTQMGQEVILRCVPISNHLYFYWYRQILGQKVEFLVSFYNNEISEKSEIFDDQFSVERPDGSNFTLKIRSTKLEDSAMYFCASSSDRGRLAGELFFGEGSRLTVL.

The J gene is TRBJ2-3, the V gene TRBV2; D is perhaps TRBD1 (6 bases). The germline gives CDR1 SNHLY, CDR2 FYNNEI. V was pared by 3 bases and J by 7 bases, with 14 bases between. The CDR3 sequence is 14 residues long. The CDR3 reads CASSDQQGEYTQYF. CDR3 DNA sequence: TGTGCCAGCAGTGACCAACAGGGCGAATATACGCAGTATTTT.

The chain has TRBV4-2 and TRBJ2-3; 9 nucleotides agree with TRBD1. The CDR3 spans 15 residues. Germline trimming cut 4 bases from V and 0 bases from J; bases unmatched to any gene: 2. Germline V CDR1 and CDR2: LGHNA, YNFKEQ. The CDR3 DNA reads TGTGCCAGCAGCCCCGGGACAGGGAGCACAGATACGCAGTATTTT. Protein: CASSPGTGSTDTQYF.

V and J are TRBV15 and TRBJ1-2; unclear D gene. The CDR3 has 13 residues. V was shortened by 5 bases and J by 3 bases, with 10 bases between the two germline ends. Germline loops: CDR1 LNHNV, CDR2 YYDKDF (reference sequence). CDR3 in amino acids: CATSGRRDYGYTF. The CDR3 region has the DNA TGTGCCACCAGCGGCCGTCGGGACTATGGCTACACCTTC.